A single sample is the source of the 30 T cell receptor beta chains below, sequenced in a study of T cells in Graves' hyperthyroidism and ophthalmopathy. From RNA transcripts, TCR beta CDR3 regions were amplified. Carried out on the TCR CDR3, a first-round RT-PCR used the HTBI primer set. One entry per CDR3 protein results from TCRdb running MiXCR on the multiplex PCR reads. The sample shows hundreds of thousands of distinct CDR3 sequences, around 20% of them seen only once. Sequenced input: blood. These receptors were taken from a man in his thirties or forties with Graves' ophthalmopathy.

This clonotype was counted only a few times. This chain joins TRBV5-6 and TRBJ1-4, with 9 nucleotides matching TRBD1. This CDR3 is 16 amino acids long. CDR1 is SGHDT and CDR2 is YYEEEE in the germline V gene. The V segment lost 4 bases and the J segment 5 bases; nucleotides outside the gene matches: 9. CDR3 DNA sequence: TGTGCCAGCAGCCTGGACAGGGGATCGGTGAATGAAAAACTGTTTTTT. Its translation: CASSLDRGSVNEKLFF.

The chain has TRBV6-5 and TRBJ2-7; D tentatively fits TRBD1 or TRBD2 (5 bases each). The length of the CDR3 is 14 residues. Germline V gene sequence: CDR1 MNHEY, CDR2 SVGAGI. V was shortened by 0 bases and J by 3 bases, with 9 bases between the two germline ends. In DNA, the CDR3 is TGTGCCAGCAGTTACTCCCGGGGCAACTACGAGCAGTACTTC. It encodes CASSYSRGNYEQYF.

This clonotype appeared many times. This chain links TRBV12-3 or TRBV12-4 with TRBJ2-3, with D perhaps TRBD2 (6 bases). CDR3 length: 14 amino acids. The V gene lost 5 bases and the J gene lost 7 bases, with 16 bases spanning the gap. CDR3 residues: CASSPGTPYYTQYF. The CDR3 DNA reads as TGTGCCAGCAGTCCAGGGACTCCTTACTATACGCAGTATTTT.

This chain links TRBV30 with TRBJ1-2; possibly TRBD1 for D (6 bases). With 7 bases removed from V and 4 bases from J, the gap between germline ends came to 16 bases. The germline V gene has CDR1 GTSNPN and CDR2 SVGIG (reference sequence). The CDR3 length is 13 residues. The DNA of the CDR3 is TGTGCCTTGTTGGACAGCGACTTCTATGGCTACACCTTC. It yields the protein CALLDSDFYGYTF.

This clonotype showed up just a few times. The V gene is TRBV19, the J gene TRBJ2-7; 7 bases are shared with TRBD1. The CDR3 loop spans 15 amino acids. With V trimmed by 3 bases and J by 3 bases, 8 bases remained unmatched. Germline assignment: CDR1 LNHDA and CDR2 SQIVND (reference sequence). In DNA, the CDR3 is TGTGCCAGTAGTATTCTCTTGGGACAGTACTACGAGCAGTACTTC. This encodes CASSILLGQYYEQYF.

In this sample, this clonotype turned up a few times. The V and J genes are TRBV24-1 and TRBJ1-2; unclear D gene. Trimming removed 5 bases at V and 2 bases at J, with 20 bases between. CDR1 is KGHDR and CDR2 is SFDVKD in the germline V gene. The CDR3 has 17 residues. The CDR3, as DNA: TGTGCCACCAGTGGTCTTTCGGCCGCAGGAAAAAACTATGGCTACACCTTC. Protein: CATSGLSAAGKNYGYTF.

The rearrangement uses TRBV4-2 and TRBJ2-7; either TRBD1 or TRBD2 may supply D (5 bases each). Germline V CDR1 and CDR2: LGHNA, YNFKEQ. Trimming stripped 0 bases from V and 2 bases from J, with 26 bases between. The CDR3 has 20 amino acids. Here the CDR3 DNA reads TGTGCCAGCAGCCAAGATACGGGATTCGGTTCGCGACAGAGAGCCTACGAGCAGTACTTC. It encodes CASSQDTGFGSRQRAYEQYF.

This chain links TRBV13 with TRBJ2-3; D is ambiguous. Germline V gene sequence: CDR1 PRHDT, CDR2 FYEKMQ (reference sequence). The CDR3 is made up of 15 amino acids. The V end was cut by 0 bases, the J end by 0 bases, with 7 bases between. The CDR3 coding sequence is TGTGCCAGCAGCTTAGGTAGCCTCAGCACAGATACGCAGTATTTT. Translating gives CASSLGSLSTDTQYF.

The chain has TRBV9 and TRBJ1-3; D unclear. V lost 0 bases and J lost 4, with 17 bases in between. The CDR3 totals 17 residues. Germline loops: CDR1 SGDLS, CDR2 YYNGEE. The chain's CDR3 is CASSVDLPVSDGNTIYF. CDR3 coding DNA: TGTGCCAGCAGCGTAGATCTCCCGGTGTCTGACGGAAACACCATATATTTT.

The V gene is TRBV7-2, the J gene TRBJ2-3; 12 nucleotides match TRBD2. V lost 4 bases and J lost 5; bases outside the gene matches: 19. Germline CDR1 is SGHTA and CDR2 is FQGNSA. There are 20 residues in the CDR3. The CDR3 sequence: CASSSGPLLRLAGEKDTQYF. DNA of the CDR3: TGTGCCAGCAGCTCGGGCCCACTGCTTCGACTAGCGGGAGAGAAAGATACGCAGTATTTT.

The chain has TRBV20-1 and TRBJ2-7; D tentatively reads TRBD1 or TRBD2 (5 bases each). V was cut by 6 bases and J by 5 bases, with 20 bases left in between. Germline V gene data show CDR1 as DFQATT and CDR2 as SNEGSKA (reference sequence). This CDR3 is 14 amino acids long. The CDR3: CSASTTGRAHEQYF. The DNA of the CDR3 is TGCAGTGCAAGCACCACGGGACGGGCCCACGAGCAGTACTTC.

This clonotype has only a few counts. The V gene is TRBV20-1, the J gene TRBJ2-1; 9 nucleotides align to TRBD2. The CDR3 contains 11 residues. J gave up 10 bases and V 6 bases, and 4 bases lay outside the gene matches. The germline V gene has CDR1 DFQATT and CDR2 SNEGSKA (reference sequence). The CDR3 nucleotides read TGCAGTGCCATGACTAGCGGCGAGCAGTTCTTC. It codes for CSAMTSGEQFF.

A few counts support this clonotype. Here the CDR3 reads CASSPPYTGELFF. CDR3 sequence (DNA): TGTGCCAGCAGCCCTCCTTACACCGGGGAGCTGTTTTTT. The chain joins TRBV5-8 to TRBJ2-2; D is unclear. Germline values: CDR1 SGHTS, CDR2 YDEGEE. V dropped 4 bases and J dropped 3 bases, with 7 bases sitting between them. This CDR3 region has 13 residues.

The V call is TRBV29-1, the J call TRBJ2-1; 9 bases match TRBD2. The CDR3 consists of 15 residues. Trimming cost V 2 bases and J 7 bases; bases outside gene matches: 9. Per germline, CDR1 SQVTM and CDR2 ANQGSEA. The CDR3 coding sequence is TGCAGCGTTGAACCCGCCCTAAGCGGGGGGAATGAGCAGTTCTTC. It yields the protein CSVEPALSGGNEQFF.

This clonotype was picked up a small number of times. The rearrangement uses TRBV15 and TRBJ2-5, with 8 bases fitting TRBD2. CDR3 length equals 15 residues. V dropped 0 bases and J dropped 5; count of bases not matched to a gene: 5. Per germline, CDR1 LNHNV and CDR2 YYDKDF (reference sequence). The CDR3 nucleotides are TGTGCCACCAGCAGAGAGGGTAGCGGGATTGAGACCCAGTACTTC. As protein: CATSREGSGIETQYF.

The chain employs TRBV10-2 and TRBJ2-7; D not certain. This CDR3 is 11 amino acids long. Germline V gives CDR1 WSHSY, CDR2 SAAADI. The V end lost 3 bases, the J end lost 4 bases, and 4 bases lay between the germline ends. In nucleotides, the CDR3 is TGCGCCAGCAGTGACAAGTACGAGCAGTACTTC. Translation: CASSDKYEQYF.

This clonotype was picked up a small number of times. The chain carries TRBV12-3 or TRBV12-4 and TRBJ2-5; D is uncertain. V was pared by 5 bases and J by 4 bases, with 11 bases between. The CDR3 is 13 amino acids. The CDR3 DNA is TGTGCCAGCAGTCCGACCTGGAGAGAGACCCAGTACTTC. Its translation: CASSPTWRETQYF.

The chain couples TRBV20-1 to TRBJ1-2, with 7 positions matching TRBD1. The V gene end was trimmed by 6 bases and the J gene end by 5 bases; junction bases not matched to a gene: 15. The CDR3 has 15 amino acids. Germline values: CDR1 DFQATT, CDR2 SNEGSKA (reference sequence). CDR3 sequence: CSAPEGGTEAYGYTF. CDR3 coding DNA: TGCAGTGCCCCAGAAGGTGGGACAGAAGCTTATGGCTACACCTTC.

This clonotype has a count of ten or more. J is TRBJ2-3 and V is TRBV12-3 or TRBV12-4; 10 positions agree with TRBD2. The CDR3 consists of 18 residues. After removal of 2 bases from V and 2 bases from J, the junction contained 10 bases not matched to a gene. This CDR3 is CASSLTILGTSDTDTQYF. CDR3 nucleotide sequence: TGTGCCAGCAGTTTAACGATTTTGGGGACTAGCGACACAGATACGCAGTATTTT.

J is TRBJ2-7 and V is TRBV15, with TRBD1 as a possible D gene (6 bases). CDR1 and CDR2 (germline): LNHNV, YYDKDF (reference sequence). Between the trimmed V and J ends, which lost 4 bases and 4 bases, there was a span of 17 bases. There are 15 residues in the CDR3. The CDR3 DNA sequence: TGTGCCACCAGCATCGGCAGGGGCCCTTCTTACGAGCAGTACTTC. As protein: CATSIGRGPSYEQYF. Looking up the rest from reference TRBV15 and TRBJ2-7 gives the full variable domain: DAMVIQNPRYQVTQFGKPVTLSCSQTLNHNVMYWYQQKSSQAPKLLFHYYDKDFNNEADTPDNFQSRRPNTSFCFLDIRSPGLGDTAMYLCATSIGRGPSYEQYFGPGTRLTVT.

The V and J genes are TRBV5-5 and TRBJ2-1; 10 nucleotides agree with TRBD2. CDR1 SGHKS and CDR2 YYEKEE come from the germline V gene (reference sequence). The CDR3 sequence is 19 residues long. Trimming took 0 bases from V and 0 from J; bases not matched to a gene: 9. The CDR3 region has the DNA TGTGCCAGCAGCTTGGAGGTTAGCGGGAGGCCGACCTCCTACAATGAGCAGTTCTTC. This encodes CASSLEVSGRPTSYNEQFF.

The rearrangement links TRBV10-3 to TRBJ1-2, with D unresolved. Between the trimmed V and J ends, which lost 0 bases and 5 bases, there was a span of 7 bases. Germline V gene lookup returns CDR1 ENHRY and CDR2 SYGVKD. CDR3 length: 13 residues. The CDR3, as DNA: TGTGCCATCAGTGAGTCGAACTCATATGGCTACACCTTC. This translates into CAISESNSYGYTF.

This rearrangement joins TRBV15 to TRBJ2-2; TRBD2 might be the D (6 bases). V lost 5 bases and J lost 1, with 17 bases in between. CDR3 length equals 17 residues. In germline, CDR1 is LNHNV, CDR2 YYDKDF (reference sequence). As DNA, the CDR3 is TGTGCCACCAGCGGATTTTTAGGGACTCAGAACACCGGGGAGCTGTTTTTT. Residues: CATSGFLGTQNTGELFF.

The chain has TRBV27 and TRBJ2-7; 9 bases fit TRBD2. The length of the CDR3 is 15 residues. With 6 bases clipped from V and 2 bases from J, the junction kept 8 bases outside the gene matches. Looked up from germline, CDR1 is MNHEY and CDR2 is SMNVEV (reference sequence). The CDR3, as DNA: TGTGCCAGCAGCCTTAGCGGGAGACCTGCCTACGAGCAGTACTTC. This translates into CASSLSGRPAYEQYF.

This clonotype showed up many times. The chain couples TRBV11-2 to TRBJ2-1; D might be TRBD2 (6 bases). CDR1 SGHAT and CDR2 FQNNGV come from the germline V gene. The CDR3 sequence is 15 residues long. The V end lost 4 bases, the J end lost 5 bases, and 15 bases lay between the germline ends. CDR3 sequence: CASSSNPEGHNEQFF. In DNA form, the CDR3 reads TGTGCCAGCAGCTCCAACCCGGAGGGACACAATGAGCAGTTCTTC.

This clonotype showed up many times. The chain carries TRBV20-1 and TRBJ2-5, with 12 bases aligning to TRBD2. The V gene's germline CDR1 is DFQATT and CDR2 SNEGSKA (reference sequence). The trim removed 3 bases at V and 4 bases at J, leaving 9 bases unmatched. The CDR3 totals 16 residues. This chain's CDR3 is CSARVPSGRAPETQYF. The CDR3 bases are TGCAGTGCTAGGGTACCTAGCGGGAGGGCCCCAGAGACCCAGTACTTC.

This chain connects TRBV2 to TRBJ2-3; possibly TRBD2 for D (6 bases). The V gene lost 7 bases and the J gene lost 0 bases, with 11 bases spanning the gap. Germline V gene lookup returns CDR1 SNHLY and CDR2 FYNNEI. The CDR3 spans 14 residues. CDR3 residues: CASTPGTSTDTQYF. In DNA, the CDR3 is TGTGCCAGCACCCCAGGGACTAGCACAGATACGCAGTATTTT. The entire variable domain, with the rest obtained from reference TRBV2 and TRBJ2-3, is as follows: EPEVTQTPSHQVTQMGQEVILRCVPISNHLYFYWYRQILGQKVEFLVSFYNNEISEKSEIFDDQFSVERPDGSNFTLKIRSTKLEDSAMYFCASTPGTSTDTQYFGPGTRLTVL.

In its sample, this clonotype was seen many times. The chain has TRBV11-2 and TRBJ2-5, with a possible D match to TRBD2 (5 bases). V dropped 5 bases and J dropped 5 bases, with 12 bases sitting between them. The CDR3 sequence is 13 residues long. Germline V CDR1 and CDR2: SGHAT, FQNNGV. CDR3 sequence (DNA): TGTGCCAGCAGCATAGGACTTGAGGAGACCCAGTACTTC. Translating gives CASSIGLEETQYF.

In its sample, this clonotype was seen many times. The gene calls are TRBV5-1 and TRBJ2-1, with TRBD2 matching 10 bases. The CDR3 runs to 15 residues. Germline V CDR1 and CDR2: SGHRS, YFSETQ. J was trimmed by 8 bases and V by 4 bases; bases with no gene match: 9. CDR3: CASSPRAGGGDEQFF. In DNA, the CDR3 is TGCGCCAGCAGCCCAAGAGCGGGAGGGGGCGATGAGCAGTTCTTC.

As regards this clonotype: A read error is possible here, since a much larger clone lies one base away. The chain has TRBV20-1 and TRBJ2-3; the D is unclear. This CDR3 is 11 amino acids long. Trimming cost V 2 bases and J 10 bases, with 10 bases left between them. Germline lookup yields CDR1 DFQATT and CDR2 SNEGSKA (reference sequence). CDR3 sequence reads: CSARFPLPQYF. The CDR3 DNA reads as TGCAGTGCTAGATTCCCCCTGCCGCAGTATTTT.